This TCR beta chain emerged from a study of T cells in Graves' hyperthyroidism and ophthalmopathy. Study observations and caveats: Ophthalmopathy, as predicted by the model, came a median 6.5 months after the prediction. Most clonotypes expanded in the thyroid (above 0.001) were also present in blood.

Researchers amplified the TCR beta CDR3 regions from RNA transcripts. When the TCR CDR3 underwent first-round RT-PCR, the HTBI primer set was used. TCRdb reprocessed the multiplex PCR reads via MiXCR and lists one record per CDR3 protein. The table lists some 550,000 distinct CDR3 sequences, under 25% of them singletons, with 26% in the top ten. This clonotype was counted only a few times. Antigen unknown. The source of the PBMCs was 9.5 to 10 ml of fresh peripheral blood. This clonotype was obtained from a man younger than 35 with Graves' hyperthyroidism. Sequencing was done on a sample of blood.

The CDR3 bases are TGTGCCAGCAGTTACTCGCGGGTGGATACAAACATTCAGTACTTC. Amino acids: CASSYSRVDTNIQYF. This sequence joins TRBV6-5 and TRBJ2-4; weak D call: TRBD2 (5 bases). Germline CDR1 and CDR2: MNHEY and SVGAGI. V lost 0 bases and J lost 6, with 12 bases in between. The length of the CDR3 is 15 residues.